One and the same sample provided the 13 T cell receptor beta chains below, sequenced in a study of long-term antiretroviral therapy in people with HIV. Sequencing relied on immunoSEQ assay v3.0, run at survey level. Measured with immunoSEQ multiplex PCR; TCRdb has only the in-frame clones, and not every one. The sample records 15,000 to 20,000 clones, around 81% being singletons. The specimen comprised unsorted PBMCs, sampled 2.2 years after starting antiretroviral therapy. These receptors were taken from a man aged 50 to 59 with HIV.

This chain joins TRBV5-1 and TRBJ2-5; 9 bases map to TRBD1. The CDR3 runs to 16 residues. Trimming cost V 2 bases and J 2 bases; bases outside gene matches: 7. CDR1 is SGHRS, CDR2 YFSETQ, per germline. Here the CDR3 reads CASSLGTGSIQETQYF. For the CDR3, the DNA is TGCGCCAGCAGCTTAGGGACAGGGTCGATTCAAGAGACCCAGTACTTC.

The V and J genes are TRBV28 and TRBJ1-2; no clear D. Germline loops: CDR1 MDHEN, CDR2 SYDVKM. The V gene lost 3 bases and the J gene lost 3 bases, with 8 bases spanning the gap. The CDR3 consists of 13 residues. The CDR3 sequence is CASSLGFYYGYTF. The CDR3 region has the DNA TGTGCCAGCAGTTTGGGGTTTTACTATGGCTACACCTTC.

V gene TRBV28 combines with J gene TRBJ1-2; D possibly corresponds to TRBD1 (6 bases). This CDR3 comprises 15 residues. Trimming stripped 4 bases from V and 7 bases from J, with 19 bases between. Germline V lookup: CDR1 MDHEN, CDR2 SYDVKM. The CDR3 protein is CASSSPGRGVIGYTF. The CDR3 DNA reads TGTGCCAGCAGTTCCCCAGGCAGGGGTGTTATTGGCTACACCTTC.

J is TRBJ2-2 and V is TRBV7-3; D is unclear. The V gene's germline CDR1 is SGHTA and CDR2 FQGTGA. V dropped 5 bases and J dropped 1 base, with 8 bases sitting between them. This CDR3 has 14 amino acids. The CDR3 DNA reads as TGTGCCAGCAGCCCTCGTCGGAACACCGGGGAGCTGTTTTTT. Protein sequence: CASSPRRNTGELFF.

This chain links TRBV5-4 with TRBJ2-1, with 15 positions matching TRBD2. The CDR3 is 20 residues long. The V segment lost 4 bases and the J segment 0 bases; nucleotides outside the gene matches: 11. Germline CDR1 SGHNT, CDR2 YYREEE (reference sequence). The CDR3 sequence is CASSKTGTSGGPSSYNEQFF. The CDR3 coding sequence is TGTGCCAGCAGCAAGACCGGGACTAGCGGGGGGCCGAGCTCCTACAATGAGCAGTTCTTC.

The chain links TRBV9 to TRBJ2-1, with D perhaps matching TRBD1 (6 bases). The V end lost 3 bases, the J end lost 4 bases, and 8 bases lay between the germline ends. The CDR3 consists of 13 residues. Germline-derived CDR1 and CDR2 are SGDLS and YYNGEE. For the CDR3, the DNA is TGTGCCAGCAGCGGGGGACATTACAATGAGCAGTTCTTC. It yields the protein CASSGGHYNEQFF.

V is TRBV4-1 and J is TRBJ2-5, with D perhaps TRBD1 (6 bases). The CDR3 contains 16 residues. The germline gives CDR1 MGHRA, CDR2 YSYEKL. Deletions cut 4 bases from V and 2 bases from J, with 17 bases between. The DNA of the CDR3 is TGCGCCAGCAGCCCCCAATATACAGGGAGTCAAGAGACCCAGTACTTC. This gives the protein CASSPQYTGSQETQYF.

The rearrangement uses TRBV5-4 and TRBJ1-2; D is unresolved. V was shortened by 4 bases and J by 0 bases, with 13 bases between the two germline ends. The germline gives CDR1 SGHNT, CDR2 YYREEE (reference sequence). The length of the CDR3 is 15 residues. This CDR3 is CASSPPPGANYGYTF. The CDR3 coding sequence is TGTGCCAGCAGCCCCCCCCCGGGAGCTAACTATGGCTACACCTTC.

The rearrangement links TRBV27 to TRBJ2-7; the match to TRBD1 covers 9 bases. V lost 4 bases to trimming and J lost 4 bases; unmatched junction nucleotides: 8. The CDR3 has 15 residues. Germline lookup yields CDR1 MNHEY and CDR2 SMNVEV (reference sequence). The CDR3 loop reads CASSSRTGVKYEQYF. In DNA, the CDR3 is TGTGCCAGCAGTTCCAGGACAGGGGTGAAGTACGAGCAGTACTTC.

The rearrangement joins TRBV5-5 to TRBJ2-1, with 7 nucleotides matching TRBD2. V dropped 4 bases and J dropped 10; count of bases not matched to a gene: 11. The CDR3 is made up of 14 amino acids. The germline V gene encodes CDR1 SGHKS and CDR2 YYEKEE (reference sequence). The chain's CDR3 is CASSLGASGSEQFF. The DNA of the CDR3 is TGTGCCAGCAGCCTTGGGGCTAGCGGTTCGGAGCAGTTCTTC. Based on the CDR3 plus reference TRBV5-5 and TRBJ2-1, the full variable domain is DAGVTQSPTHLIKTRGQQVTLRCSPISGHKSVSWYQQVLGQGPQFIFQYYEKEERGRGNFPDRFSARQFPNYSSELNVNALLLGDSALYLCASSLGASGSEQFFGPGTRLTVL.

CDR3 in DNA: TGTGCCAGCAGTTTAATGGGGGGGGGAAAAATAGAAAAACTGTTTTTT. Translation: CASSLMGGGKIEKLFF. V and J are TRBV28 and TRBJ1-4; D perhaps matches TRBD1 (5 bases). This CDR3 has 16 amino acids. V lost 2 bases to trimming and J lost 8 bases, with 18 bases between them. The V gene's germline CDR1 is MDHEN and CDR2 SYDVKM.

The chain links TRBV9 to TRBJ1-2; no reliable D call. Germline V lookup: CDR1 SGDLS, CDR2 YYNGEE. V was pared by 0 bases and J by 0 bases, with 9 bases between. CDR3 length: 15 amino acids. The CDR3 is CASSVGARANYGYTF. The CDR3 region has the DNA TGTGCCAGCAGCGTAGGGGCCAGAGCTAACTATGGCTACACCTTC.

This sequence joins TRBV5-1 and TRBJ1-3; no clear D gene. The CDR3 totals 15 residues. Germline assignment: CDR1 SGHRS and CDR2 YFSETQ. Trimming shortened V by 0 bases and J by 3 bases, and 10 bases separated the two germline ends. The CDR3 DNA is TGCGCCAGCAGCTTGGATGGGGAGGGTGGAAACACCATATATTTT. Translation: CASSLDGEGGNTIYF.